This TCR beta chain was documented in a study of radiotherapy plus CTLA-4 blockade in lung cancer. Findings and limits, study-wide: Response was reportedly best predicted by early blood T cell clone dynamics, with interferon-beta. Among blood TCR repertoires after radiotherapy plus ipilimumab, tumor-derived clones expanded.

Comment on this clone: Its antigen remains unidentified.

In germline, CDR1 is MNHNS, CDR2 SASEGT. The CDR3 is 15 residues long. With 5 bases removed from V and 7 bases from J, the gap between germline ends came to 18 bases. Sequenced by immunoSEQ multiplex PCR; TCRdb stores in-frame clones only, minus some. In the table there are over 75,000 clones, around 83% of which are singletons. Lung cancer patients with chemo-refractory metastatic non-small-cell disease were given focal radiation plus CTLA-4 blockade with ipilimumab. The sequence came from a human donor with non-small cell lung cancer who had stable disease on radiotherapy plus ipilimumab. The sample was peripheral blood, taken from a patient treated with radiotherapy plus ipilimumab. This chain joins TRBV6-1 and TRBJ1-5, with a tentative D call TRBD1 (6 bases). Here the CDR3 DNA reads TGTGCCAGCAGTACCTCCACAGGGAACGGACAGCCCCAGCATTTT. Translating it yields CASSTSTGNGQPQHF.